This T cell receptor beta chain derives from a study of cytomegalovirus exposure and HLA in healthy donors. Notes on the study in general: Earlier results showed most TCR beta V segments being productive about 87% or about 30% of the time.

This clone was seen once. Its antigen is not known. Researchers ran the PCR with 60 Vbeta and 13 Jbeta primers. Sequencing used immunoSEQ multiplex PCR; TCRdb keeps in-frame clones, though not all of them. The table lists roughly 110,000 clones, roughly four fifths of them singletons. This CDR3 has 16 amino acids. V gave up 6 bases and J gave up 6 bases; unmatched junction bases: 12. Germline V gene sequence: CDR1 LNHDA, CDR2 SQIVND (reference sequence). The specimen sequenced was PBMCs. The chain employs TRBV19 and TRBJ2-1, with 9 nucleotides matching TRBD1. This receptor was taken from a man aged 45-65 years in good health and CMV-seronegative. The CDR3 DNA follows: TGTGCCAGTAGCCCCCCTCGGGACAGGGTAAGCAATGAGCAGTTCTTC. It yields the protein CASSPPRDRVSNEQFF.